This T cell receptor (beta chain) was identified in a study of tumor and adjacent non-tumor tissue in lung cancer. Study-wide background: The cohort had around twelve adenocarcinoma, a couple of squamous cell and 1 small cell patients. Aged 31 to 76 years, patients included 10 men and about five women with stage I to III disease.

Losses at the gene ends were 6 bases for V and 6 bases for J; bases not matched to a gene: 11. In germline, CDR1 is MDHEN, CDR2 SYDVKM. This CDR3 spans 15 amino acids. Points from the study as a whole: In normal lung, the top 100 clones were significantly more dominant than in tumor. Compared with tumor, normal lung showed significantly lower TCR diversity.

The template was RNA from unsorted bulk tissue. More than 3 cm separated this lung sample from the edge of the tumor. This clonotype was detected only a few times. Antigen unknown. Three rounds of nested PCR, following a modified ARM-PCR protocol, produced the TCRbeta library. One entry per CDR3 protein results from TCRdb running MiXCR on the multiplex PCR reads. The repertoire holds about 110,000 distinct CDR3 sequences, with 60% to 65% as singletons. Material: distant non-tumor lung tissue. The sequence came from a man in his fifties or sixties with non-small cell lung cancer. The J gene is TRBJ2-3, the V gene TRBV28; TRBD2 agrees at 8 bases. In nucleotides, the CDR3 is TGTGCCAGCAGCTCGGAGGCGGGAGGAGCTGATACGCAGTATTTT. This gives the protein CASSSEAGGADTQYF.